The 8 T cell receptor beta chains below all came from one sample that was sequenced in a study of blood T cells in healthy people across ages (dated by TCRdb to the mid-2010s). Library generation was performed with 5' RACE. Sequencing was performed on an Illumina HiSeq 2500. A second PCR of about 6 to 11 cycles was run with a J-beta primer mix and a sample-barcoded 5' primer. In TCRdb, the public reads were trimmed at Q25 with fastp and aligned with MiXCR, with productive beta chains retained. Records with the same CDR3 protein are collapsed into one entry carrying the most frequent genes and DNA. The sample table lists approximately 780,000 distinct CDR3 sequences, under 30% of them with a count of one. Of the sample, 3% falls within the top ten clones. These data were likewise used in another study, on T cells of mothers and their children.

The sample consisted of blood. Receptor source: a boy under 18 in good health.

The rearrangement joins TRBV11-2 to TRBJ1-1; no definite D call. CDR3 size: 16 residues. Germline values: CDR1 SGHAT, CDR2 FQNNGV. Trimming took off 1 base at V and 1 base at J, with 13 bases between the two ends. This CDR3 is CASSLAPGRQNTEAFF. As DNA, the CDR3 is TGTGCCAGCAGCTTAGCTCCGGGGAGACAGAACACTGAAGCTTTCTTT.

The genes are TRBV6-6 and TRBJ2-7; TRBD1 matches 8 bases. V shed 2 bases and J 4 bases; nucleotides not matched to a gene: 4. The CDR3 runs to 14 residues. Per germline, CDR1 MNHNY and CDR2 SVGAGI (reference sequence). The CDR3 DNA is TGTGCCAGCAGTTACACCAGGGGGCCGTACGAGCAGTACTTC. Its translation: CASSYTRGPYEQYF.

This chain joins TRBV10-2 and TRBJ2-5; 9 positions match TRBD1. Germline trimming cut 8 bases from V and 4 bases from J; bases unmatched to any gene: 5. The germline CDR1 and CDR2 sequences are WSHSY and SAAADI. The CDR3 totals 13 residues. The CDR3 DNA follows: TGCGCCAGCTTTACAGGGGGCGGAGAGACCCAGTACTTC. Protein: CASFTGGGETQYF.

This clonotype was found a few times. The chain is built from TRBV7-9 and TRBJ1-4; D is undetermined. This CDR3 is 14 amino acids long. V lost 4 bases, J lost 7 bases, and 13 bases lay in between. Germline loops: CDR1 SEHNR, CDR2 FQNEAQ (reference sequence). CDR3 amino acids: CASSYDGGSEKLFF. CDR3 DNA sequence: TGTGCCAGCAGCTACGACGGCGGCTCTGAAAAACTGTTTTTT.

This clonotype was picked up a small number of times. The J gene is TRBJ2-5, the V gene TRBV18; D may correspond to TRBD1 or TRBD2 (6 bases each). The end of the DNA aligns better with TRBJ2-7, so the J call may be wrong. Germline CDR1 reads KGHSH; CDR2 reads LQKENI. The CDR3 covers 13 residues. The CDR3 region is CASSDIGGREQYF. The CDR3 nucleotides are TGTGCCAGCTCCGACATAGGGGGGCGCGAGCAGTACTTC.

This chain links TRBV7-8 with TRBJ2-3; D uncertain. Germline V lookup: CDR1 SGHVS, CDR2 FQNEAQ. The length of the CDR3 is 14 residues. Trimming shortened V by 0 bases and J by 3 bases, and 7 bases separated the two germline ends. Here the CDR3 DNA reads TGTGCCAGCAGCTTAGCGCTGGGTACAGATACGCAGTATTTT. Translation gives CASSLALGTDTQYF.

The chain employs TRBV7-6 and TRBJ1-2; 7 bases fit TRBD1. The CDR3 has 18 residues. The germline V gene encodes CDR1 SGHVS and CDR2 FNYEAQ. The V and J ends lost 5 bases and 5 bases, in that order; junction bases with no gene match: 20. CDR3 protein: CASSPEVGGRGLGYGYTF. CDR3 nucleotides: TGTGCCAGCAGCCCTGAAGTAGGGGGGAGGGGGCTCGGATATGGCTACACCTTC.

This chain uses TRBV5-1 with TRBJ2-1; 11 bases match TRBD1. The germline CDR1 and CDR2 sequences are SGHRS and YFSETQ. CDR3 length equals 15 residues. Trimming at V came to 2 bases and at J to 8 bases, leaving 6 bases not matched to a gene. The CDR3 DNA reads TGCGCCAGCAGCTTCCGGGACAGGGGGATCGATGAGCAGTTCTTC. Amino acid sequence: CASSFRDRGIDEQFF.